These 26 T cell receptor beta chains were sequenced from one sample in a study of early T cells in non-severe SARS-CoV-2 infection. TCRdb ran MiXCR on the 5' RACE reads and lists one entry per CDR3 protein. This sample has around 70,000 distinct CDR3 sequences; more than 10% occur once, and the top ten carry about 3.9%. The specimen was whole blood. Receptor source: an adult who was a healthcare worker with PCR-confirmed SARS-CoV-2 infection or an uninfected control (not recorded which).

This clonotype came up a few times. This chain links TRBV19 with TRBJ2-7; a possible D gene is TRBD1 (5 bases). Germline CDR1 is LNHDA and CDR2 is SQIVND (reference sequence). V lost 7 bases and J lost 3, with 10 bases in between. This CDR3 spans 12 amino acids. The CDR3 DNA sequence: TGTGCCAGTAAAGGCAGGGACTACGAGCAGTACTTC. Its protein product is CASKGRDYEQYF.

There are many counts of this clonotype. One end of the junction does not line up with germline, which may come from a read error. The V gene is TRBV30, the J gene TRBJ2-1, with unresolved D. This CDR3 has 14 amino acids. The germline V gene has CDR1 GTSNPN and CDR2 SVGIG (reference sequence). The CDR3 reads CAWRPEPSCNEQFF. CDR3 DNA: TGTGCCTGGAGACCAGAGCCATCCTGCAATGAGCAGTTCTTC.

The J gene is TRBJ2-1, the V gene TRBV5-1; D may be TRBD1 (9 bases). The CDR3 is made up of 17 amino acids. The germline V and J ends were trimmed by 6 bases and 7 bases, with 26 bases remaining between them. Germline CDR1 and CDR2: SGHRS and YFSETQ. In DNA, the CDR3 is TGCGCCAGCAACCCGGACAGGGGACTAGTGAGTCAGAATGAGCAGTTCTTC. Protein sequence: CASNPDRGLVSQNEQFF. The full variable domain, its missing parts supplied by reference TRBV5-1 and TRBJ2-1, is KAGVTQTPRYLIKTRGQQVTLSCSPISGHRSVSWYQQTPGQGLQFLFEYFSETQRNKGNFPGRFSGRQFSNSRSEMNVSTLELGDSALYLCASNPDRGLVSQNEQFFGPGTRLTVL.

The table lists this clonotype with a few counts. This rearrangement joins TRBV9 to TRBJ2-1; TRBD2 matches 10 bases. The CDR3 is made up of 17 amino acids. CDR1 and CDR2 from the germline V gene are SGDLS and YYNGEE. Unmatched junction bases numbered 5, after V lost 0 bases and J lost 2 bases. The CDR3 protein is CASSVGVAGGPYNEQFF. CDR3 sequence (DNA): TGTGCCAGCAGCGTAGGAGTAGCGGGAGGCCCCTACAATGAGCAGTTCTTC.

The table lists this clonotype with many counts. The V gene is TRBV27, the J gene TRBJ1-2; 7 positions match TRBD1. Losses at the gene ends were 6 bases for V and 5 bases for J; bases not matched to a gene: 3. The CDR3 extends over 12 amino acids. Germline lookup yields CDR1 MNHEY and CDR2 SMNVEV (reference sequence). CDR3 residues: CASRQGDYGYTF. Here the CDR3 DNA reads TGTGCCAGCAGGCAGGGGGATTATGGCTACACCTTC.

V usage is TRBV18 and J usage is TRBJ2-7; 8 nucleotides line up with TRBD1. Unmatched junction bases numbered 2, after V lost 2 bases and J lost 2 bases. The CDR3 loop spans 14 amino acids. CDR1 is KGHSH and CDR2 is LQKENI in the germline V gene. CDR3 region: CASSPDRGPYEQYF. CDR3 nucleotide sequence: TGTGCCAGCTCACCAGACAGGGGTCCCTACGAGCAGTACTTC.

This clonotype was picked up a small number of times. The chain uses TRBV6-5 and TRBJ2-3, with 14 bases lining up with TRBD2. The ends lost 11 bases at V and 1 base at J; junction bases unmatched: 8. CDR1 is MNHEY, CDR2 SVGAGI, per germline. CDR3 size: 16 residues. The CDR3 loop reads CAPHGGLAGGTDTQYF. The CDR3 DNA sequence: TGTGCCCCCCACGGGGGACTAGCGGGAGGCACAGATACGCAGTATTTT.

The sample holds many counts of this clonotype. V and J are TRBV28 and TRBJ2-3; 7 nucleotides align to TRBD2. The germline CDR1 and CDR2 sequences are MDHEN and SYDVKM. The CDR3 covers 14 residues. The ends lost 10 bases at V and 3 bases at J; junction bases unmatched: 10. The CDR3 is CATVSGGGTDTQYF. CDR3 DNA sequence: TGTGCCACGGTATCGGGGGGAGGGACAGATACGCAGTATTTT.

The sample holds many counts of this clonotype. The genes are TRBV5-1 and TRBJ1-1; tentative D call: TRBD1 (6 bases). The V gene lost 0 bases and the J gene lost 6 bases, with 12 bases spanning the gap. This CDR3 spans 14 amino acids. Germline assignment: CDR1 SGHRS and CDR2 YFSETQ. CDR3 DNA sequence: TGCGCCAGCAGCTTGGTGGGGGGGCGCGCTGAAGCTTTCTTT. It encodes CASSLVGGRAEAFF. Full variable domain (rest looked up from reference TRBV5-1 and TRBJ1-1): KAGVTQTPRYLIKTRGQQVTLSCSPISGHRSVSWYQQTPGQGLQFLFEYFSETQRNKGNFPGRFSGRQFSNSRSEMNVSTLELGDSALYLCASSLVGGRAEAFFGQGTRLTVV.

The CDR3 DNA reads as TGTGCCAGCAGCCCCCGGGACAGGGTTGACTGGACTAGCGGGCCGAGCCGTAATGAGCAGTTCTTC. Protein product: CASSPRDRVDWTSGPSRNEQFF. The J gene is TRBJ2-1, the V gene TRBV7-9, with 11 positions matching TRBD2. The CDR3 loop spans 22 amino acids. Germline V gene lookup returns CDR1 SEHNR and CDR2 FQNEAQ (reference sequence). V was pared by 5 bases and J by 7 bases, with 28 bases of the junction left unmatched. Drawing the rest from reference TRBV7-9 and TRBJ2-1, the complete variable domain is DTGVSQNPRHKITKRGQNVTFRCDPISEHNRLYWYRQTLGQGPEFLTYFQNEAQLEKSRLLSDRFSAERPKGSFSTLEIQRTEQGDSAMYLCASSPRDRVDWTSGPSRNEQFFGPGTRLTVL.

The chain joins TRBV12-3 or TRBV12-4 to TRBJ1-1, with D possibly being TRBD1 (5 bases). The CDR3 extends over 17 amino acids. V lost 4 bases, J lost 4 bases, and 22 bases lay in between. The CDR3 DNA sequence: TGTGCCAGCAGTTCGTCTTACGGACATCTAAGGGCCACTGAAGCTTTCTTT. Translated: CASSSSYGHLRATEAFF.

This clonotype has at least ten counts. V and J are TRBV28 and TRBJ2-3; 9 bases are shared with TRBD2. This CDR3 has 15 amino acids. Losses at the gene ends were 8 bases for V and 10 bases for J; bases not matched to a gene: 16. Germline V gives CDR1 MDHEN, CDR2 SYDVKM. CDR3 sequence: CASHLGAGGLGAQYF. For the CDR3, the DNA is TGTGCCAGCCACCTTGGAGCGGGAGGACTAGGTGCGCAGTATTTT. Full variable domain (rest looked up from reference TRBV28 and TRBJ2-3): DVKVTQSSRYLVKRTGEKVFLECVQDMDHENMFWYRQDPGLGLRLIYFSYDVKMKEKGDIPEGYSVSREKKERFSLILESASTNQTSMYLCASHLGAGGLGAQYFGPGTRLTVL.

Many counts were recorded for this clonotype. The gene calls are TRBV7-6 and TRBJ2-1; 9 bases align to TRBD1. The CDR3 is 15 residues long. The junction had 2 bases not matched to a gene; V was cut back by 2 bases and J by 3 bases. Germline assignment: CDR1 SGHVS and CDR2 FNYEAQ. CDR3 nucleotide sequence: TGTGCCAGCAGCTTAAGGGACAGGGACTACAATGAGCAGTTCTTC. Translation gives CASSLRDRDYNEQFF. Using reference TRBV7-6 and TRBJ2-1 for the parts outside the CDR3, the full variable domain is GAGVSQSPRYKVTKRGQDVALRCDPISGHVSLYWYRQALGQGPEFLTYFNYEAQQDKSGLPNDRFSAERPEGSISTLTIQRTEQRDSAMYRCASSLRDRDYNEQFFGPGTRLTVL.

This clonotype was seen at least ten times. The chain's CDR3 is CATSREGEDTGELFF. CDR3 bases: TGTGCCACCAGCAGAGAGGGAGAGGACACCGGGGAGCTGTTTTTT. The chain employs TRBV15 and TRBJ2-2, with a tentative D call TRBD2 (5 bases). CDR1 and CDR2 from the germline V gene are LNHNV and YYDKDF (reference sequence). With 0 bases removed from V and 3 bases from J, the gap between germline ends came to 8 bases. This CDR3 has 15 amino acids. The whole variable domain, remainder taken from reference TRBV15 and TRBJ2-2, is DAMVIQNPRYQVTQFGKPVTLSCSQTLNHNVMYWYQQKSSQAPKLLFHYYDKDFNNEADTPDNFQSRRPNTSFCFLDIRSPGLGDTAMYLCATSREGEDTGELFFGEGSRLTVL.

Notes on this clonotype: A read error may explain this, as a much larger clone is one base away. This chain links TRBV2 with TRBJ2-7; D is ambiguous. Looked up from germline, CDR1 is SNHLY and CDR2 is FYNNEI. There are 14 residues in the CDR3. Deletions cut 6 bases from V and 5 bases from J, with 17 bases between. CDR3 sequence reads: CASRASPNSHEQYF. Written as DNA, the CDR3 is TGTGCCAGCAGGGCGTCACCTAACAGCCACGAGCAGTACTTC.

A few counts support this clonotype. The chain employs TRBV24-1 and TRBJ2-1, with D unclear. This CDR3 has 14 amino acids. V was cut by 6 bases and J by 3 bases, with 11 bases left in between. From germline, CDR1 is KGHDR and CDR2 SFDVKD. In nucleotides, the CDR3 is TGTGCCACCAGTAGGAGTGGCCGCTACAATGAGCAGTTCTTC. Residues: CATSRSGRYNEQFF.

This chain connects TRBV12-3 or TRBV12-4 to TRBJ2-7, with TRBD1 identical over 7 bases. CDR3 length: 13 amino acids. V lost 6 bases, J lost 2 bases, and 4 bases stayed unmatched. The CDR3 nucleotides are TGTGCCAGCAGGAGGGACAGTCCCTACGAGCAGTACTTC. This translates into CASRRDSPYEQYF.

This clonotype appeared a single time. This sequence joins TRBV11-2 and TRBJ2-5; 9 bases are shared with TRBD1. J gave up 2 bases and V 11 bases, and 9 bases lay outside the gene matches. This CDR3 contains 14 residues. Germline V gene lookup returns CDR1 SGHAT and CDR2 FQNNGV. For the CDR3, the DNA is TGTGCCTCCCGGGACAGGGTTTCTCAAGAGACCCAGTACTTC. Protein: CASRDRVSQETQYF.

This clonotype was found many times. The gene calls are TRBV20-1 and TRBJ2-1, with 8 bases aligning to TRBD2. The CDR3 is made up of 15 amino acids. V trimming: 6 bases; J trimming: 5 bases; junction bases outside the gene matches: 12. Germline-derived CDR1 and CDR2 are DFQATT and SNEGSKA (reference sequence). DNA of the CDR3: TGCAGTGCCCTTCGGCCGGGAGGGGAAAACAATGAGCAGTTCTTC. It translates to CSALRPGGENNEQFF.

There are many counts of this clonotype. J is TRBJ2-1 and V is TRBV28, with 7 bases matching TRBD1. Per the germline V gene, CDR1 is MDHEN and CDR2 is SYDVKM. The CDR3 has 15 residues. Germline trimming cut 8 bases from V and 4 bases from J; bases unmatched to any gene: 11. The CDR3 reads CASSSGGLRYNEQFF. The CDR3 DNA reads as TGTGCCAGCTCATCAGGGGGATTGAGGTACAATGAGCAGTTCTTC.

V and J are TRBV9 and TRBJ2-3; no reliable D call. The CDR3 length is 13 residues. Trimming took 0 bases from V and 3 from J, leaving 5 bases between them. The V gene's germline CDR1 is SGDLS and CDR2 YYNGEE. In nucleotides, the CDR3 is TGTGCCAGCAGCGTAGGGGATACAGATACGCAGTATTTT. Translating gives CASSVGDTDTQYF.

This chain connects TRBV28 to TRBJ2-1; 7 nucleotides line up with TRBD2. Germline V gene sequence: CDR1 MDHEN, CDR2 SYDVKM. J lost 4 bases, V lost 3 bases, and 9 bases had no gene match. This CDR3 contains 16 residues. The CDR3 protein is CASSFFLAANYNEQFF. DNA of the CDR3: TGTGCCAGCAGTTTTTTTCTAGCGGCTAATTACAATGAGCAGTTCTTC.

This clonotype was counted only a few times. The CDR3 loop is CASRIRQGGTEAFF. DNA of the CDR3: TGTGCCAGCAGGATTCGACAGGGTGGCACTGAAGCTTTCTTT. V is TRBV11-1 and J is TRBJ1-1, with 7 bases aligning to TRBD1. CDR3 size: 14 residues. Germline V lookup: CDR1 SGHAT, CDR2 FQDESV (reference sequence). V dropped 6 bases and J dropped 4; count of bases not matched to a gene: 8.

This clonotype has a count of ten or more. V is TRBV10-3 and J is TRBJ2-1, with 7 bases matching TRBD2. CDR3 size: 12 residues. The germline V gene encodes CDR1 ENHRY and CDR2 SYGVKD. Losses at the gene ends were 11 bases for V and 10 bases for J; bases not matched to a gene: 11. The CDR3 reads CAGGGRAGEQFF. As DNA, the CDR3 is TGTGCCGGAGGTGGGAGGGCAGGGGAGCAGTTCTTC.

The chain recombines TRBV30 with TRBJ1-5; a weak D match, TRBD1 (6 bases). This CDR3 is 14 amino acids long. The ends were cut back, 0 bases at V and 2 bases at J, with 8 bases in the middle. Looked up from germline, CDR1 is GTSNPN and CDR2 is SVGIG (reference sequence). CDR3 region: CAWSVHRGNQPQHF. CDR3 DNA: TGTGCCTGGAGTGTACACAGGGGCAATCAGCCCCAGCATTTT.

The sample holds many counts of this clonotype. The chain uses TRBV2 and TRBJ2-7; D is unclear. Germline CDR1 SNHLY, CDR2 FYNNEI. V lost 5 bases and J lost 6, with 11 bases in between. The CDR3 is 12 residues long. The CDR3 reads CASSRISGEQYF. Here the CDR3 DNA reads TGTGCCAGCAGTAGAATTTCCGGCGAGCAGTACTTC.